These T cell receptor beta chains were read from a single sample in a study of control samples from healthy donors and cancer patients. Sequencing was performed with immunoSEQ multiplex PCR; in TCRdb, only in-frame clones are kept and a portion is missing. Of roughly 150,000 clones listed, more than 85% are singletons. Sequenced sample: blood. The receptors were gathered from a man younger than 35 in good health. Each CDR3 is given with its conserved first and last residue. The order of the fields is CDR3 protein, CDR3 DNA, V gene, J gene, D gene, clone size. D genes are given only for firm matches. Clone size is stated in some rows and not others, as once, few, many or a class when expanded.

CDR3: CASKGGAGYTF
DNA: TGTGCCAGCAAGGGGGGCGCGGGCTACACCTTC
V: TRBV27
J: TRBJ1-2
D: .
size: .

CDR3: CASSPPTSSDTQYF
DNA: TGTGCCAGCAGCCCGCCCACTAGCTCAGATACGCAGTATTTT
V: TRBV9
J: TRBJ2-3
D: .
size: .

CDR3: CSATKVNTEAFF
DNA: TGCAGCGCGACAAAGGTGAACACTGAAGCTTTCTTT
V: TRBV29-1
J: TRBJ1-1
D: .
size: .

CDR3: CASSYSSRGRSPLHF
DNA: TGTGCCAGCAGTTACTCGAGCCGGGGTCGCTCACCCCTCCACTTT
V: TRBV6-5
J: TRBJ1-6
D: .
size: .

CDR3: CASSPGDLYGYTF
DNA: TGTGCCAGCAGCCCCGGGGACCTCTATGGCTACACCTTC
V: TRBV12-3/TRBV12-4
J: TRBJ1-2
D: .
size: .

CDR3: CASSQVGSNYGYTF
DNA: TGTGCCAGCAGCCAAGTTGGGAGTAACTATGGCTACACCTTC
V: TRBV3-1/TRBV3-2
J: TRBJ1-2
D: .
size: .

CDR3: CARSLGEPDGYEQYF
DNA: TGTGCCAGAAGCTTGGGAGAGCCGGACGGCTACGAGCAGTACTTC
V: TRBV5-3
J: TRBJ2-7
D: .
size: .

CDR3: CSVEVNYGYTF
DNA: TGCAGCGTTGAGGTTAACTATGGCTACACCTTC
V: TRBV29-1
J: TRBJ1-2
D: .
size: .

CDR3: CASSQALLTVNAEAFF
DNA: TGTGCCAGCAGCCAAGCTCTTTTGACAGTAAACGCTGAAGCTTTCTTT
V: TRBV14
J: TRBJ1-1
D: .
size: .

CDR3: CASTRGGTASTDTQYF
DNA: TGTGCCAGCACCCGGGGGGGGACAGCTAGCACAGATACGCAGTATTTT
V: TRBV7-2
J: TRBJ2-3
D: .
size: .

CDR3: CASSLSGRRDTQYF
DNA: TGCGCCAGCAGCCTCTCTGGGCGGAGAGATACGCAGTATTTT
V: TRBV4-1
J: TRBJ2-3
D: .
size: .

CDR3: CASSDPPTNNEQFF
DNA: TGTGCCAGCAGTGACCCCCCTACGAACAATGAGCAGTTCTTC
V: TRBV25-1
J: TRBJ2-1
D: .
size: .

CDR3: CASSPTGGEYTGELFF
DNA: TGTGCCAGCAGCCCGACAGGGGGCGAATACACCGGGGAGCTGTTTTTT
V: TRBV7-9
J: TRBJ2-2
D: TRBD1
size: many

CDR3: CASSYPGGLYEQYF
DNA: TGTGCCAGCAGTTACCCGGGAGGTCTCTACGAGCAGTACTTC
V: TRBV6-6
J: TRBJ2-7
D: TRBD2
size: .

CDR3: CASSYQQGANTEAFF
DNA: TGTGCCAGCAGTTATCAACAGGGCGCGAACACTGAAGCTTTCTTT
V: TRBV6-5
J: TRBJ1-1
D: .
size: .

CDR3: CAISGYGTFSNTGELFF
DNA: TGTGCCATCAGTGGATACGGGACTTTTTCGAACACCGGGGAGCTGTTTTTT
V: TRBV10-3
J: TRBJ2-2
D: .
size: .

CDR3: CGARGGYYTGELFF
DNA: TGTGGAGCACGGGGGGGCTACTACACCGGGGAGCTGTTTTTT
V: TRBV28
J: TRBJ2-2
D: TRBD2
size: .

CDR3: CASSRGSNQPQHF
DNA: TGTGCCAGTAGTAGAGGCAGCAATCAGCCCCAGCATTTT
V: TRBV19
J: TRBJ1-5
D: .
size: .

CDR3: CAWREGIVNTEAFF
DNA: TGTGCCTGGAGAGAGGGGATTGTGAACACTGAAGCTTTCTTT
V: TRBV30
J: TRBJ1-1
D: .
size: .

CDR3: CAISEDKGNTEAFF
DNA: TGTGCCATCAGTGAGGACAAGGGGAACACTGAAGCTTTCTTT
V: TRBV10-3
J: TRBJ1-1
D: .
size: .

CDR3: CASSLQGNYGYTF
DNA: TGTGCCAGCAGTTTACAGGGTAACTATGGCTACACCTTC
V: TRBV28
J: TRBJ1-2
D: .
size: once

CDR3: CASSPPVRIYEQYF
DNA: TGTGCCAGCTCACCACCGGTGAGGATCTACGAGCAGTACTTC
V: TRBV18
J: TRBJ2-7
D: .
size: .

CDR3: CATSDQAGGPSDEQFF
DNA: TGTGCCACCAGTGATCAAGCGGGAGGGCCTTCGGATGAGCAGTTCTTC
V: TRBV24-1
J: TRBJ2-1
D: TRBD2
size: .

CDR3: CASSIAGGVDTQYF
DNA: TGTGCCAGCAGCATAGCGGGAGGGGTAGATACGCAGTATTTT
V: TRBV27
J: TRBJ2-3
D: TRBD2
size: .